These 27 T cell receptor beta chains share one sample of origin, sequenced in a study of T cells in Graves' hyperthyroidism and ophthalmopathy. Template material for amplifying TCR beta CDR3 regions consisted of RNA transcripts. A first-round RT-PCR of the TCR CDR3 used the HTBI primer set. MiXCR was run by TCRdb on the multiplex PCR reads, yielding one entry per CDR3 protein. The sample gives some 510,000 distinct CDR3 sequences, about 45% of which show up once; just over 8% is in the top ten. The sequencing sample was made of peripheral blood or thyroid tissue (not recorded which). The source is a woman under 30 with Graves' hyperthyroidism.

A single count supports this clonotype. V gene TRBV19 combines with J gene TRBJ1-2; 8 bases agree with TRBD1. V lost 3 bases, J lost 7 bases, and 4 bases stayed unmatched. Germline values: CDR1 LNHDA, CDR2 SQIVND (reference sequence). The CDR3 is made up of 13 amino acids. CDR3 protein: CASSIQGQGGYTF. CDR3 in DNA: TGTGCCAGTAGTATCCAAGGACAGGGTGGCTACACCTTC.

The rearrangement links TRBV7-9 to TRBJ1-1; the D is unclear. The germline V gene has CDR1 SEHNR and CDR2 FQNEAQ (reference sequence). This CDR3 spans 14 amino acids. Trimming removed 3 bases from V and 0 bases from J, with 8 bases in between. CDR3 amino acids: CASSLELMNTEAFF. The DNA of the CDR3 is TGTGCCAGCAGCTTGGAGCTCATGAACACTGAAGCTTTCTTT.

This clonotype has just a few counts. The chain carries TRBV19 and TRBJ1-1, with TRBD1 as a possible D gene (5 bases). Trimming removed 11 bases from V and 0 bases from J, with 10 bases in between. Per germline, CDR1 LNHDA and CDR2 SQIVND (reference sequence). There are 12 residues in the CDR3. The DNA for the CDR3 is TGTGCCGCACAGGAGCTGAACACTGAAGCTTTCTTT. This encodes CAAQELNTEAFF. The entire variable domain, with the rest obtained from reference TRBV19 and TRBJ1-1, is as follows: DGGITQSPKYLFRKEGQNVTLSCEQNLNHDAMYWYRQDPGQGLRLIYYSQIVNDFQKGDIAEGYSVSREKKESFPLTVTSAQKNPTAFYLCAAQELNTEAFFGQGTRLTVV.

The chain couples TRBV10-3 to TRBJ1-2; D might be TRBD1 (6 bases). V lost 0 bases and J lost 8, with 16 bases in between. Germline-derived CDR1 and CDR2 are ENHRY and SYGVKD. The length of the CDR3 is 15 residues. The CDR3 DNA reads as TGTGCCATCAGTGAGTCGACCAGGGGCAACGGCGGCTACACCTTC. Translated, it gives CAISESTRGNGGYTF.

The chain has TRBV12-1 and TRBJ2-2; the DNA was not compared with TRBD1, the D call given in the table. TRBV12-1 is a documented pseudogene. The CDR3 totals 15 residues. CDR3 DNA: TGTGCCAGCAGCTTTGGGGGCGCGAGGGTCGGGGAGCTGTTTTTT. This gives the protein CASSFGGARVGELFF.

This clonotype was detected ten times or more. This chain uses TRBV7-8 with TRBJ1-5, with a possible D match to TRBD1 (5 bases). The germline CDR1 and CDR2 sequences are SGHVS and FQNEAQ. There are 15 residues in the CDR3. V was pared by 0 bases and J by 4 bases, with 10 bases between. DNA for the CDR3: TGTGCCAGCAGCTTAGCGGGGGTAGGAAATCAGCCCCAGCATTTT. Amino acids: CASSLAGVGNQPQHF.

This clonotype was recorded a few times. The junction departs from the called germline gene at one end, perhaps through a read error. The chain recombines TRBV7-8 with TRBJ1-2; TRBD1 might be the D (5 bases). The CDR3 has 12 amino acids. Germline-derived CDR1 and CDR2 are SGHVS and FQNEAQ. CDR3: CASSAGPGGHTF. The CDR3 DNA is TGTGCCAGCAGCGCGGGACCTGGTGGCCACACCTTC.

This rearrangement joins TRBV24-1 to TRBJ1-1, with no clear D. Germline assignment: CDR1 KGHDR and CDR2 SFDVKD. The V end lost 5 bases, the J end lost 1 base, and 13 bases lay between the germline ends. The CDR3 is made up of 15 amino acids. CDR3 amino acids: CATSGTGPRNTEAFF. The CDR3 region has the DNA TGTGCCACCAGTGGAACGGGTCCTCGGAACACTGAAGCTTTCTTT.

This clonotype occurred a few times. The genes are TRBV9 and TRBJ2-5, with 8 nucleotides matching TRBD1. The CDR3 contains 14 residues. With 0 bases clipped from V and 5 bases from J, the junction kept 3 bases outside the gene matches. Germline CDR1 SGDLS, CDR2 YYNGEE. The CDR3, as DNA: TGTGCCAGCAGCGTAGCTCAGGGGGCTGAGACCCAGTACTTC. It specifies CASSVAQGAETQYF.

As regards this clonotype: Its ends do not fully match the called genes, so a read error is possible. The chain recombines TRBV7-9 with TRBJ2-7; 10 bases are a match to TRBD1. Germline CDR1 reads SEHNR; CDR2 reads FQNEAQ (reference sequence). CDR3 length: 15 residues. Here the CDR3 reads CASSRDRGRNGELYF. The CDR3 DNA sequence: TGTGCCAGCAGCCGAGACAGGGGGCGCAACGGGGAGCTGTACTTC. Filled out from reference TRBV7-9 and TRBJ2-7, the complete variable domain reads DTGVSQNPRHKITKRGQNVTFRCDPISEHNRLYWYRQTLGQGPEFLTYFQNEAQLEKSRLLSDRFSAERPKGSFSTLEIQRTEQGDSAMYLCASSRDRGRNGELYFGPGTRLTVT.

The chain carries TRBV19 and TRBJ1-2; no firm D call. This CDR3 has 10 amino acids. Germline CDR1 and CDR2: LNHDA and SQIVND (reference sequence). V lost 5 bases, J lost 7 bases, and 5 bases lay in between. CDR3 sequence (DNA): TGTGCCAGTAGTGTGGGTGGCTACACCTTC. This codes for CASSVGGYTF.

This clonotype was detected only a few times. The chain combines TRBV20-1 with TRBJ1-1, with D unresolved. The CDR3 is 12 amino acids. CDR1 is DFQATT, CDR2 SNEGSKA, per germline (reference sequence). Trimming cost V 3 bases and J 3 bases, with 8 bases left between them. The CDR3 spells CSARADYTEAFF. In DNA form, the CDR3 reads TGCAGTGCTAGGGCGGATTACACTGAAGCTTTCTTT.

This rearrangement joins TRBV15 to TRBJ1-4, with 8 bases matching TRBD1. Germline CDR1 is LNHNV and CDR2 is YYDKDF (reference sequence). J was trimmed by 0 bases and V by 3 bases; bases with no gene match: 12. There are 19 residues in the CDR3. The CDR3 reads CATSSPNRDRIPTNEKLFF. The CDR3 nucleotides read TGTGCCACCAGCAGCCCGAACCGGGACAGGATACCAACTAATGAAAAACTGTTTTTT.

This clonotype was seen at least ten times. The gene calls are TRBV2 and TRBJ1-2; D gene unclear. This CDR3 region has 13 residues. V lost 3 bases and J 2 bases, leaving 7 bases between the germline ends. Looked up from germline, CDR1 is SNHLY and CDR2 is FYNNEI. CDR3 amino acids: CASSDIENYGYTF. The CDR3 coding sequence is TGTGCCAGCAGTGACATCGAAAACTATGGCTACACCTTC.

This rearrangement joins TRBV2 to TRBJ1-1; D is undetermined. V was shortened by 8 bases and J by 1 base, with 14 bases between the two germline ends. Germline CDR1 SNHLY, CDR2 FYNNEI. This CDR3 comprises 14 residues. CDR3 sequence reads: CASGLVGGNTEAFF. For the CDR3, the DNA is TGTGCCAGCGGGCTAGTTGGTGGGAACACTGAAGCTTTCTTT.

The V call is TRBV2, the J call TRBJ1-3, with D unclear. The V gene's germline CDR1 is SNHLY and CDR2 FYNNEI. This CDR3 has 12 amino acids. Trimming stripped 8 bases from V and 4 bases from J, with 9 bases between. The CDR3 spells CASARQGNTIYF. The CDR3 coding sequence is TGTGCCAGCGCCCGCCAGGGAAACACCATATATTTT.

The rearrangement links TRBV7-2 to TRBJ2-2; D ambiguous. The CDR3 runs to 15 residues. V was clipped by 5 bases and J by 3 bases, with 13 bases between them. The germline V gene encodes CDR1 SGHTA and CDR2 FQGNSA. CDR3 region: CASSPSSIYTGELFF. CDR3 nucleotide sequence: TGTGCCAGCAGCCCCAGCTCCATTTACACCGGGGAGCTGTTTTTT. The variable domain in full, with the rest retrieved from reference TRBV7-2 and TRBJ2-2, is GAGVSQSPSNKVTEKGKDVELRCDPISGHTALYWYRQSLGQGLEFLIYFQGNSAPDKSGLPSDRFSAERTGGSVSTLTIQRTQQEDSAVYLCASSPSSIYTGELFFGEGSRLTVL.

With regard to this clonotype: This may be a read error: a much more frequent sequence differs by one nucleotide. The chain is built from TRBV29-1 and TRBJ1-1; no clear D gene. The CDR3 spans 12 residues. Germline V gene sequence: CDR1 SQVTM, CDR2 ANQGSEA. CDR3 bases: TGCAGCTCAAACCGGGGAGGTACTGAAACTTTCTTT. This translates into CSSNRGGTETFF.

In its sample, this clonotype was seen a few times. The chain joins TRBV4-1 to TRBJ2-5; D is ambiguous. V was shortened by 2 bases and J by 5 bases, with 6 bases between the two germline ends. Germline assignment: CDR1 MGHRA and CDR2 YSYEKL. The CDR3 spans 12 residues. The CDR3 region is CASSQKEETQYF. In DNA form, the CDR3 reads TGCGCCAGCAGCCAAAAAGAGGAGACCCAGTACTTC.

This sequence joins TRBV15 and TRBJ1-1; maybe TRBD1 (5 bases). CDR1 and CDR2 from the germline V gene are LNHNV and YYDKDF (reference sequence). CDR3 length equals 13 residues. Trimming shortened V by 1 base and J by 8 bases, and 11 bases separated the two germline ends. The CDR3 region is CATSRVRGYEAFF. In DNA form, the CDR3 reads TGTGCCACCAGCAGAGTTCGGGGGTACGAAGCTTTCTTT.

This clonotype was recorded at least ten times. The chain uses TRBV5-6 and TRBJ1-5; D is uncertain. Trimming cost V 4 bases and J 11 bases, with 13 bases left between them. The CDR3 consists of 12 residues. Germline lookup yields CDR1 SGHDT and CDR2 YYEEEE. CDR3 DNA: TGTGCCAGCAGCAAACACACCGGTGCCCAGCATTTT. It codes for CASSKHTGAQHF.

The rearrangement links TRBV7-6 to TRBJ2-7; 7 positions agree with TRBD1. The CDR3 is 12 residues long. Per germline, CDR1 SGHVS and CDR2 FNYEAQ. V shed 5 bases, J shed 5 bases, and the junction held 3 bases outside the gene matches. CDR3 residues: CASSLQGNEQYF. The CDR3 DNA sequence: TGTGCCAGCAGCCTACAGGGGAACGAGCAGTACTTC. The variable domain in full, completed from reference TRBV7-6 and TRBJ2-7, reads GAGVSQSPRYKVTKRGQDVALRCDPISGHVSLYWYRQALGQGPEFLTYFNYEAQQDKSGLPNDRFSAERPEGSISTLTIQRTEQRDSAMYRCASSLQGNEQYFGPGTRLTVT.

The V gene is TRBV29-1, the J gene TRBJ2-7; TRBD1 matches at 10 bases. J lost 7 bases, V lost 8 bases, and 8 bases had no gene match. The CDR3 loop spans 12 amino acids. Germline CDR1 is SQVTM and CDR2 is ANQGSEA. CDR3 bases: TGCAGCACAGAGACAGGGGGCAATGAGCAGTACTTC. This encodes CSTETGGNEQYF.

This clonotype appeared a few times. The chain recombines TRBV7-9 with TRBJ2-7; D call uncertain. Germline loops: CDR1 SEHNR, CDR2 FQNEAQ (reference sequence). V lost 6 bases, J lost 3 bases, and 12 bases lay in between. This CDR3 is 13 amino acids long. In DNA form, the CDR3 reads TGTGCCAGCAGAACTGGTTTTGGCTACGAGCAGTACTTC. It codes for CASRTGFGYEQYF.

The chain links TRBV7-9 to TRBJ2-5; D possibly corresponds to TRBD1 (6 bases). Deletions cut 3 bases from V and 4 bases from J, with 12 bases between. This CDR3 has 14 amino acids. Germline values: CDR1 SEHNR, CDR2 FQNEAQ (reference sequence). CDR3 nucleotide sequence: TGTGCCAGCAGCTTCAGGGGCGGCGTAGAGACCCAGTACTTC. This gives the protein CASSFRGGVETQYF.

This clonotype was seen many times. The chain recombines TRBV7-7 with TRBJ2-5; 7 positions match TRBD2. Germline loops: CDR1 SSHAT, CDR2 FNYEAQ (reference sequence). V lost 8 bases to trimming and J lost 2 bases; unmatched junction nucleotides: 2. The CDR3 contains 12 residues. CDR3 DNA sequence: TGTGCCAGCGGGGGGGGTCAAGAGACCCAGTACTTC. This encodes CASGGGQETQYF.

This clonotype was recorded many times. V gene TRBV15 combines with J gene TRBJ2-5; tentatively, D is TRBD2 (5 bases). The germline CDR1 and CDR2 sequences are LNHNV and YYDKDF (reference sequence). The V end was cut by 2 bases, the J end by 5 bases, with 18 bases between. CDR3 length equals 16 residues. The CDR3 DNA is TGTGCCACCAGCAGACAAAGGGCCTCCTGGGAGGAGACCCAGTACTTC. Amino acids: CATSRQRASWEETQYF.